This T cell receptor (beta chain) was sequenced for a study of CD8+CD57+ T cells in acquired aplastic anemia. This clonotype was detected many times. The CDR3 runs to 16 residues. V shed 5 bases and J shed 5 bases, with 18 bases lying between them. CDR1 and CDR2 (germline): SGHTA, FQGTGA. Previously, flow cytometry had revealed CD8+CD57+ cell expansion in the patients chosen for sequencing. Genomic DNA acted as the template from which TCR beta VDJ combination and CDR3 sequence profiling were carried out. MiXCR, applied by TCRdb to the reads, yields one record per CDR3 protein. The sample records 200,000 to 250,000 distinct CDR3 sequences, under 50% being singletons.

V is TRBV7-3 and J is TRBJ2-2; tentative D call: TRBD2 (5 bases). The sample comprised sorted CD4+, CD8+, or CD8+CD57+ T cells (not recorded which) from PBMCs. The receptor was derived from a human donor with aplastic anemia. The CDR3 sequence is CASSGRVGVGTGELFF. CDR3 nucleotides: TGTGCCAGCAGCGGTCGTGTCGGGGTAGGGACCGGGGAGCTGTTTTTT.